This is a list of T cell receptor beta chains from one sample in a study of CD8 T cells in Susac syndrome. TCRdb reanalysed the immunoSEQ multiplex PCR reads using MiXCR and keeps one entry per CDR3 protein. The sample consists of over 350,000 distinct CDR3 sequences, more than 80% of them appearing once. What was sequenced was CD8+ T cells from PBMCs. These receptors were obtained from a human donor with multiple sclerosis. The CDR3 runs from the conserved cysteine through the conserved F or W. Fields, in order: D gene, clone size, V gene, J gene, CDR3 protein, CDR3 DNA. The D gene is left open where the match is weak. The size of a clone is reported for some rows only, either as once, few or many, or as a class for expanded clones.

NA	NA	TRBV10-3	TRBJ1-2	CAISESNGYTF	TGTGCCATCAGTGAGTCGAATGGCTACACCTTC
TRBD1	NA	TRBV19	TRBJ2-5	CASSIGGGDVVAETQYF	TGTGCCAGTAGTATAGGAGGGGGCGATGTAGTAGCAGAGACCCAGTACTTC
NA	NA	TRBV6-1	TRBJ1-5	CAGAKWGSNQPQHF	TGTGCCGGGGCAAAGTGGGGAAGCAATCAGCCCCAGCATTTT
NA	NA	TRBV7-2	TRBJ1-2	CASSLETNYGYTF	TGTGCCAGCAGCTTAGAGACTAACTATGGCTACACCTTC
NA	few	TRBV7-9	TRBJ2-2	CASSFGTPGPGELFF	TGTGCCAGCAGCTTTGGGACCCCAGGACCCGGGGAGCTGTTTTTT
NA	many	TRBV27	TRBJ2-1	CASSFGGNEQFF	TGTGCCAGCAGTTTTGGGGGGAATGAGCAGTTCTTC
TRBD1	NA	TRBV14	TRBJ2-5	CASSQDISTGGETQYF	TGTGCCAGCAGCCAAGATATTTCGACAGGGGGAGAGACCCAGTACTTC
NA	NA	TRBV4-1	TRBJ2-1	CASSHRLLADNEQFF	TGCGCCAGCAGCCACCGTCTTCTAGCCGACAATGAGCAGTTCTTC
NA	NA	TRBV14	TRBJ2-7	CASSQDGGDEQYF	TGTGCCAGCAGCCAAGACGGCGGAGACGAGCAGTACTTC
NA	NA	TRBV30	TRBJ2-3	CAWSEFTDTQYF	TGTGCCTGGAGTGAATTCACAGATACGCAGTATTTT
NA	once	TRBV6-5	TRBJ1-6	CASSSNRDSPLHF	TGTGCCAGCAGTTCTAACAGGGATTCACCCCTCCACTTT
NA	few	TRBV6-1	TRBJ2-7	CASSEDPAYEQYF	TGTGCCAGCAGTGAAGATCCAGCCTACGAGCAGTACTTC
TRBD2	NA	TRBV6-2/TRBV6-3	TRBJ2-1	CASSLSPTSKHNEQFF	TGTGCCAGCAGTTTAAGCCCGACTAGCAAACACAATGAGCAGTTCTTC
TRBD1	NA	TRBV4-1	TRBJ1-5	CASSPWGGTGLASNQPQHF	TGCGCCAGCAGCCCGTGGGGGGGGACAGGGCTCGCGAGCAATCAGCCCCAGCATTTT
TRBD1	NA	TRBV4-1	TRBJ2-5	CASSQDRTGGYQETQYF	TGCGCCAGCAGCCAAGATCGGACAGGGGGTTATCAAGAGACCCAGTACTTC
NA	NA	TRBV6-5	TRBJ1-4	CASSYFGQLNEKLFF	TGTGCCAGCAGTTACTTCGGACAGCTTAATGAAAAACTGTTTTTT
NA	NA	TRBV9	TRBJ2-4	CASSVGGGHSGSKNIQYF	TGTGCCAGCAGCGTAGGTGGGGGACACTCGGGGTCCAAAAACATTCAGTACTTC
TRBD1	NA	TRBV3-1	TRBJ2-1	CASRGQGVSYNEQFF	TGTGCCAGCAGAGGACAGGGGGTCTCCTACAATGAGCAGTTCTTC
NA	NA	TRBV28	TRBJ2-7	CASSFSRPRDDLHLGTHEQYF	TGTGCCAGCAGTTTCTCCCGACCCCGGGACGATTTACACCTCGGGACCCACGAGCAGTACTTC
NA	NA	TRBV2	TRBJ2-7	CASRQPRDPSYEQYF	TGTGCCAGCAGACAACCTCGGGACCCCTCCTACGAGCAGTACTTC
TRBD2	NA	TRBV6-1	TRBJ2-7	CASSYAGVEQYF	TGTGCCAGCAGTTATGCGGGGGTCGAGCAGTACTTC
NA	NA	TRBV6-5	TRBJ1-1	CASTLGPGGTEAFF	TGTGCCAGCACCCTTGGGCCGGGGGGCACTGAAGCTTTCTTT
NA	NA	TRBV20-1	TRBJ2-1	CSASTGVGNYNEQFF	TGCAGTGCTAGCACCGGGGTCGGGAACTACAATGAGCAGTTCTTC
NA	NA	TRBV6-5	TRBJ1-1	CASSYVGTEAFF	TGTGCCAGCAGTTACGTAGGGACTGAAGCTTTCTTT
NA	once	TRBV27	TRBJ1-1	CASGRGVIAAFF	TGTGCCAGCGGCCGGGGGGTTATAGCAGCTTTCTTT
TRBD1	NA	TRBV29-1	TRBJ1-2	CSDWDSDYGYTF	TGCAGCGACTGGGACAGCGACTATGGCTACACCTTC
NA	NA	TRBV29-1	TRBJ2-2	CSVPVGTGELFF	TGCAGCGTCCCGGTAGGAACCGGGGAGCTGTTTTTT
TRBD1	NA	TRBV4-1	TRBJ2-7	CASSQVTGDGEQYF	TGCGCCAGCAGCCAAGTAACAGGGGACGGCGAGCAGTACTTC
NA	NA	TRBV7-2	TRBJ2-5	CASSTVDIDILETQYF	TGTGCCAGCAGCACCGTGGACATTGACATCTTGGAGACCCAGTACTTC
NA	NA	TRBV25-1	TRBJ2-5	CASSEYLAQYF	TGTGCCAGCAGTGAATACCTGGCCCAGTACTTC
TRBD1	NA	TRBV5-1	TRBJ2-7	CASSLEVDGTDEQYF	TGCGCCAGCAGCTTGGAAGTGGACGGGACAGACGAGCAGTACTTC
TRBD2	few	TRBV27	TRBJ2-7	CASSFWEGYNEQYF	TGTGCCAGCAGTTTTTGGGAGGGTTACAACGAGCAGTACTTC
TRBD2	few	TRBV20-1	TRBJ2-7	CSARDRDSAGGEQYF	TGCAGTGCTAGAGATAGGGACTCGGCCGGGGGGGAGCAGTACTTC
TRBD1	NA	TRBV2	TRBJ2-7	CASKQGATYEQYF	TGTGCCAGCAAACAGGGGGCTACCTACGAGCAGTACTTC
TRBD2	NA	TRBV4-1	TRBJ2-5	CASSQEGLAGGPVGQETQYF	TGCGCCAGCAGCCAAGAAGGACTAGCGGGGGGGCCGGTGGGCCAAGAGACCCAGTACTTC
NA	NA	TRBV30	TRBJ2-7	CAWSQGGAYEQYF	TGTGCCTGGTCGCAGGGGGGCGCCTACGAGCAGTACTTC
NA	NA	TRBV11-2	TRBJ1-5	CASSLGRGPNQPQHF	TGTGCCAGCAGCTTAGGTAGAGGACCTAATCAGCCCCAGCATTTT
TRBD2	NA	TRBV11-2	TRBJ2-3	CASSRNSGGFTDTQYF	TGTGCCAGCAGCCGGAATAGCGGGGGGTTCACAGATACGCAGTATTTT
NA	NA	TRBV6-5	TRBJ1-5	CASSYLPGAYSNQPQHF	TGTGCCAGCAGTTACCTACCGGGAGCCTATAGCAATCAGCCCCAGCATTTT
NA	NA	TRBV18	TRBJ2-5	CASSPHKGNQETQYF	TGTGCCAGCTCACCACATAAGGGGAACCAAGAGACCCAGTACTTC
TRBD1	NA	TRBV4-1	TRBJ1-5	CASSRQGATYNQPQHF	TGCGCCAGCAGCCGACAGGGTGCCACCTACAATCAGCCCCAGCATTTT
NA	NA	TRBV2	TRBJ2-1	CASTLDLTSYNEQFF	TGTGCCAGCACCCTGGACCTAACCTCCTACAATGAGCAGTTCTTC
NA	NA	TRBV10-1	TRBJ2-7	CASSGIGAGAYEQYF	TGCGCCAGCAGTGGGATCGGGGCAGGGGCCTACGAGCAGTACTTC
NA	NA	TRBV28	TRBJ2-4	CASSRSFNLAKNIQYF	TGTGCCAGCAGTCGGTCATTCAACCTAGCCAAAAACATTCAGTACTTC
TRBD1	NA	TRBV12-5	TRBJ1-2	CASGGHHRGIHYGYTF	TGTGCTAGTGGTGGGCACCACAGGGGGATTCACTATGGCTACACCTTC
TRBD2	NA	TRBV3-1	TRBJ2-3	CASSQWAAGEFTDTQYF	TGTGCCAGCAGCCAATGGGCGGCGGGAGAGTTCACAGATACGCAGTATTTT
NA	NA	TRBV5-1	TRBJ1-2	CASSLSFLGYENGCTF	TGCGCCAGCAGCTTGTCGTTCTTGGGGTACGAGAATGGCTGCACCTTC
TRBD2	NA	TRBV2	TRBJ2-3	CASRDPSGRALTDTQYF	TGTGCCAGCCGGGACCCTAGCGGGAGGGCCCTTACAGATACGCAGTATTTT
NA	NA	TRBV7-8	TRBJ2-3	CASSLNKGGTPTDTQYF	TGTGCCAGCAGCTTAAATAAGGGGGGGACCCCCACAGATACGCAGTATTTT
TRBD1	NA	TRBV10-3	TRBJ1-5	CAISDEKTGKDQPQHF	TGTGCCATCAGTGACGAAAAGACAGGGAAGGATCAGCCCCAGCATTTT
TRBD1	NA	TRBV29-1	TRBJ1-1	CSVSDRRDTEAFF	TGCAGCGTCTCGGACAGGAGAGACACTGAAGCTTTCTTT